This T cell receptor beta chain comes out of a study of CD8 T cells in ankylosing spondylitis. The V segment lost 4 bases and the J segment 2 bases; nucleotides outside the gene matches: 2. The CDR3 totals 14 residues. CDR1 and CDR2 (germline): KGHSH, LQKENI. This clonotype was seen a few times. The antigen remains unidentified. Study-level findings and limits: The disease-linked clones had a CD8+ phenotype and low blood frequencies. In ankylosing spondylitis blood, a motif of eight highly homologous TCR beta variants appeared characteristic. Researchers reportedly found disease-linked clones significantly enriched in matched ankylosing spondylitis synovial fluid.

Scientists made TCR beta libraries using quantitative 5'-RACE with molecular barcodes. TCRdb reprocessed the 5' RACE reads with MiXCR, giving one entry per CDR3 protein. The sample has about 440,000 distinct CDR3 sequences, 17% seen once. The chain carries TRBV18 and TRBJ1-2, with 9 bases lining up with TRBD1. The sequence came from a male donor with ankylosing spondylitis. Sequences were obtained from blood, either unsorted or a sorted T cell fraction (not recorded which). CDR3 sequence: CASSHDRGNYGYTF. In nucleotides, the CDR3 is TGTGCCAGCTCACATGACAGGGGGAACTATGGCTACACCTTC.